A single sample is the source of the 29 T cell receptor beta chains below, sequenced in a study of blood T cell repertoires in COVID-19. The data were produced by immunoSEQ multiplex PCR, yet TCRdb's version contains in-frame clones alone and is incomplete. Of over 200,000 clones listed, over 80% are singletons. The sequencing input was peripheral blood. Source of these receptors: a man aged 25-45 years with COVID-19, enrolled during active disease.

The chain links TRBV3-1 (or the pseudogene TRBV3-2) to TRBJ1-2, with TRBD1 matching over 12 bases. The length of the CDR3 is 18 residues. The ends lost 4 bases at V and 7 bases at J; junction bases unmatched: 16. From germline, CDR1 is LGHDT and CDR2 YNNKEL (reference sequence). The CDR3 reads CASSPYRGTGGLQVGYTF. The CDR3 DNA sequence: TGTGCCAGCAGCCCCTATAGAGGGACAGGGGGCCTCCAGGTTGGCTACACCTTC.

This clone was observed a handful of times. V is TRBV30 and J is TRBJ2-1; a possible D gene is TRBD2 (6 bases). Per the germline V gene, CDR1 is GTSNPN and CDR2 is SVGIG (reference sequence). The CDR3 is made up of 14 amino acids. V dropped 0 bases and J dropped 0 bases, with 6 bases sitting between them. The CDR3 nucleotides are TGTGCCTGGAGTGTAGCGGGCTCCTACAATGAGCAGTTCTTC. Amino acids: CAWSVAGSYNEQFF. Drawing the rest from reference TRBV30 and TRBJ2-1, the complete variable domain is SQTIHQWPATLVQPVGSPLSLECTVEGTSNPNLYWYRQAAGRGLQLLFYSVGIGQISSEVPQNLSASRPQDRQFILSSKKLLLSDSGFYLCAWSVAGSYNEQFFGPGTRLTVL.

The rearrangement joins TRBV30 to TRBJ2-7, with 8 bases identical to TRBD1. Unmatched junction bases numbered 5, after V lost 2 bases and J lost 2 bases. The CDR3 is 14 amino acids. Germline V gives CDR1 GTSNPN, CDR2 SVGIG (reference sequence). The CDR3 nucleotides are TGTGCCTGGAGTTACGGACAGGGTCCCTACGAGCAGTACTTC. It encodes CAWSYGQGPYEQYF.

CDR3 DNA sequence: TGTGCCAGCAGCCAAGAAACTCCGCTAGGCTACACCTTC. This encodes CASSQETPLGYTF. J is TRBJ1-2 and V is TRBV4-2, with D unclear. Between the trimmed V and J ends, which lost 0 bases and 8 bases, there was a span of 10 bases. The CDR3 is made up of 13 amino acids. CDR1 is LGHNA and CDR2 is YNFKEQ in the germline V gene.

This sequence joins TRBV7-6 and TRBJ1-1, with 7 bases aligning to TRBD1. Germline trimming cut 4 bases from V and 4 bases from J; bases unmatched to any gene: 15. Looked up from germline, CDR1 is SGHVS and CDR2 is FNYEAQ. The CDR3 loop spans 17 amino acids. The DNA of the CDR3 is TGTGCCAGCAGCTCCACAGGGGCCCTCCCGACGAGCACTGAAGCTTTCTTT. As protein: CASSSTGALPTSTEAFF.

The chain uses TRBV28 and TRBJ1-3; TRBD1 matches at 9 bases. The CDR3 contains 17 residues. J was trimmed by 3 bases and V by 7 bases; bases with no gene match: 13. Germline CDR1 is MDHEN and CDR2 is SYDVKM. CDR3: CASTPAGQGSVGNTIYF. The CDR3 nucleotides read TGTGCCAGCACTCCGGCGGGACAGGGCTCGGTTGGAAACACCATATATTTT.

The chain has TRBV5-1 and TRBJ1-6; D unclear. The CDR3 sequence is 16 residues long. V dropped 0 bases and J dropped 8 bases, with 15 bases sitting between them. Germline CDR1 is SGHRS and CDR2 is YFSETQ. In DNA, the CDR3 is TGCGCCAGCAGCTTGGTTGCGGGGTTTGGGGATTCACCCCTCCACTTT. As protein: CASSLVAGFGDSPLHF. The variable domain in full, with the rest retrieved from reference TRBV5-1 and TRBJ1-6, is KAGVTQTPRYLIKTRGQQVTLSCSPISGHRSVSWYQQTPGQGLQFLFEYFSETQRNKGNFPGRFSGRQFSNSRSEMNVSTLELGDSALYLCASSLVAGFGDSPLHFGNGTRLTVT.

The rearrangement joins TRBV19 to TRBJ1-2, with 7 bases aligning to TRBD1. The germline V gene has CDR1 LNHDA and CDR2 SQIVND (reference sequence). The CDR3 covers 14 residues. With 5 bases clipped from V and 6 bases from J, the junction kept 9 bases outside the gene matches. CDR3 DNA: TGTGCCAGTAGTCTTACAGGGGCTTTCCATGGCTACACCTTC. Amino acids: CASSLTGAFHGYTF.

The chain couples TRBV6-6 to TRBJ2-1; a possible D gene is TRBD2 (5 bases). This CDR3 is built from 15 residues. The germline V and J ends were trimmed by 2 bases and 0 bases, with 8 bases remaining between them. Per germline, CDR1 MNHNY and CDR2 SVGAGI (reference sequence). CDR3 in amino acids: CASSYSTSSYNEQFF. As DNA, the CDR3 is TGTGCCAGCAGTTACAGTACTAGCTCCTACAATGAGCAGTTCTTC.

The genes are TRBV19 and TRBJ1-2, with TRBD1 matching 8 bases. The J segment lost 4 bases and the V segment lost 4 bases, leaving 8 bases of the junction unmatched. Germline CDR1 and CDR2: LNHDA and SQIVND (reference sequence). This CDR3 comprises 15 residues. The CDR3 protein is CASSSQGALGYGYTF. The CDR3 DNA follows: TGTGCCAGTAGTAGTCAGGGGGCGCTTGGCTATGGCTACACCTTC. Complete variable domain (other parts from reference TRBV19 and TRBJ1-2): DGGITQSPKYLFRKEGQNVTLSCEQNLNHDAMYWYRQDPGQGLRLIYYSQIVNDFQKGDIAEGYSVSREKKESFPLTVTSAQKNPTAFYLCASSSQGALGYGYTFGSGTRLTVV.

The chain is built from TRBV28 and TRBJ2-7; possible D gene TRBD2, 6 bases. The V gene lost 6 bases and the J gene lost 3 bases, with 18 bases spanning the gap. The CDR3 is 15 residues long. Looked up from germline, CDR1 is MDHEN and CDR2 is SYDVKM. The CDR3: CASSFTGRGFYEQYF. CDR3 nucleotide sequence: TGTGCCAGCAGCTTCACCGGACGGGGGTTCTACGAGCAGTACTTC.

The chain joins TRBV14 to TRBJ1-2, with TRBD1 identical over 8 bases. With 5 bases clipped from V and 4 bases from J, the junction kept 3 bases outside the gene matches. CDR1 and CDR2 (germline): SGHDN, FVKESK. This CDR3 contains 13 residues. The CDR3 region has the DNA TGTGCCAGCAGCGACAGGGGCTCCTATGGCTACACCTTC. Translating it yields CASSDRGSYGYTF. Complete variable domain (other parts from reference TRBV14 and TRBJ1-2): EAGVTQFPSHSVIEKGQTVTLRCDPISGHDNLYWYRRVMGKEIKFLLHFVKESKQDESGMPNNRFLAERTGGTYSTLKVQPAELEDSGVYFCASSDRGSYGYTFGSGTRLTVV.

Regarding this clone: The sample carries other DNA sequences with the same CDR3. The V gene is TRBV7-3, the J gene TRBJ2-2; weak D call: TRBD2 (5 bases). CDR1 is SGHTA and CDR2 is FQGTGA in the germline V gene. V lost 2 bases, J lost 3 bases, and 10 bases lay in between. This CDR3 is 15 amino acids long. The chain's CDR3 is CASSLRGQDTGELFF. The CDR3 bases are TGTGCCAGCAGCTTACGAGGGCAAGACACCGGGGAGCTGTTTTTT. Based on the CDR3 plus reference TRBV7-3 and TRBJ2-2, the full variable domain is GAGVSQTPSNKVTEKGKYVELRCDPISGHTALYWYRQSLGQGPEFLIYFQGTGAADDSGLPNDRFFAVRPEGSVSTLKIQRTERGDSAVYLCASSLRGQDTGELFFGEGSRLTVL.

The rearrangement uses TRBV6-2 or TRBV6-3 and TRBJ1-1; D gene ambiguous. The CDR3 has 18 amino acids. V dropped 0 bases and J dropped 1 base, with 18 bases sitting between them. Per germline, CDR1 MNHEY and CDR2 SVGEGT. In DNA, the CDR3 is TGTGCCAGCAGTTACTCGATCGTAAACAGAGATACGAACACTGAAGCTTTCTTT. Its protein is CASSYSIVNRDTNTEAFF.

The chain employs TRBV6-1 and TRBJ2-7; D remains ambiguous. CDR1 is MNHNS, CDR2 SASEGT, per germline. Trimming pared 2 bases from V and 2 bases from J, leaving 7 bases between. CDR3 length: 13 amino acids. This chain's CDR3 is CASSEHSPYEQYF. In DNA, the CDR3 is TGTGCCAGCAGTGAACACTCCCCCTACGAGCAGTACTTC.

V usage is TRBV19 and J usage is TRBJ1-5; the D gene is possibly TRBD1 (6 bases). The CDR3 contains 13 residues. Germline CDR1 and CDR2: LNHDA and SQIVND (reference sequence). Trimming stripped 6 bases from V and 6 bases from J, with 12 bases between. The CDR3 DNA follows: TGTGCCAGTAGCCAGGGGTCCGCTCAGCCCCAGCATTTT. Its protein product is CASSQGSAQPQHF. Variable domain in full (rest from reference TRBV19 and TRBJ1-5): DGGITQSPKYLFRKEGQNVTLSCEQNLNHDAMYWYRQDPGQGLRLIYYSQIVNDFQKGDIAEGYSVSREKKESFPLTVTSAQKNPTAFYLCASSQGSAQPQHFGDGTRLSIL.

V gene TRBV27 combines with J gene TRBJ2-1, with D perhaps TRBD1 (6 bases). Per germline, CDR1 MNHEY and CDR2 SMNVEV (reference sequence). There are 17 residues in the CDR3. Deletions cut 4 bases from V and 0 bases from J, with 16 bases between. The CDR3 spells CASSWGLGGSSYNEQFF. The CDR3 DNA follows: TGTGCCAGCAGTTGGGGGCTTGGCGGCAGCTCCTACAATGAGCAGTTCTTC.

The chain links TRBV19 to TRBJ2-7; possibly TRBD2 for D (6 bases). The V end lost 5 bases, the J end lost 5 bases, and 22 bases lay between the germline ends. In germline, CDR1 is LNHDA, CDR2 SQIVND (reference sequence). The CDR3 loop spans 16 amino acids. CDR3: CASSALWGEAEHEQYF. The CDR3, as DNA: TGTGCCAGTAGTGCACTGTGGGGGGAGGCCGAACACGAGCAGTACTTC.

This chain uses TRBV9 with TRBJ1-1; maybe TRBD1 (5 bases). Germline CDR1 is SGDLS and CDR2 is YYNGEE. The CDR3 covers 15 residues. Trimming left V 0 bases short and J 1 base short, with 10 bases between. The chain's CDR3 is CASSVGWGSNTEAFF. CDR3 nucleotides: TGTGCCAGCAGCGTAGGATGGGGCTCGAACACTGAAGCTTTCTTT.

This rearrangement joins TRBV7-3 to TRBJ2-1; 9 nucleotides line up with TRBD2. Germline V lookup: CDR1 SGHTA, CDR2 FQGTGA. This CDR3 has 16 amino acids. Trimming cost V 3 bases and J 7 bases; bases outside gene matches: 10. CDR3 residues: CASSFRAGGLGNEQFF. The CDR3 DNA follows: TGTGCCAGCAGCTTTAGAGCGGGAGGCCTCGGGAATGAGCAGTTCTTC.

The rearrangement links TRBV18 to TRBJ2-7, with 12 bases lining up with TRBD2. CDR1 and CDR2 (germline): KGHSH, LQKENI. After removal of 3 bases from V and 2 bases from J, the junction contained 8 bases not matched to a gene. The CDR3 has 17 amino acids. The CDR3 DNA follows: TGTGCCAGCTCACCCTACACTAGCGGGAGGCCTCCCTACGAGCAGTACTTC. Its translation is CASSPYTSGRPPYEQYF.

A few counts support this clone. The V and J genes are TRBV29-1 and TRBJ1-2, with D hard to call. This CDR3 comprises 13 residues. Germline loops: CDR1 SQVTM, CDR2 ANQGSEA. Trimming took off 2 bases at V and 7 bases at J, with 14 bases between the two ends. The CDR3 here is CSVEIVGPGGYTF. CDR3 bases: TGCAGCGTTGAAATAGTTGGTCCTGGTGGCTACACCTTC.

This clone occurred once. The V call is TRBV6-6, the J call TRBJ1-4, with D uncertain. The CDR3 consists of 15 residues. Trimming removed 0 bases from V and 1 base from J, with 6 bases in between. The germline V gene has CDR1 MNHNY and CDR2 SVGAGI (reference sequence). CDR3 loop: CASSYSGGTNEKLFF. For the CDR3, the DNA is TGTGCCAGCAGTTACTCCGGCGGAACTAATGAAAAACTGTTTTTT.

This clone was observed a single time. This chain links TRBV7-2 with TRBJ2-7; 12 bases match TRBD1. From germline, CDR1 is SGHTA and CDR2 FQGNSA. This CDR3 spans 15 amino acids. The V segment lost 4 bases and the J segment 3 bases; nucleotides outside the gene matches: 4. CDR3 sequence (DNA): TGTGCCAGCAGCTACGGGACAGGGGGCATCTACGAGCAGTACTTC. This sequence encodes CASSYGTGGIYEQYF.

This clone showed up just a few times. The chain links TRBV18 to TRBJ2-2; D not certain. CDR1 and CDR2 (germline): KGHSH, LQKENI. This CDR3 region has 17 residues. Deletions cut 3 bases from V and 0 bases from J, with 14 bases between. CDR3: CASSPRTGPANTGELFF. CDR3 DNA: TGTGCCAGCTCACCTCGTACGGGTCCCGCGAACACCGGGGAGCTGTTTTTT.

This clone was picked up one time. One end of the junction varies from germline; a read error may be responsible. The genes are TRBV19 and TRBJ1-2; 10 bases are a match to TRBD1. This CDR3 has 13 amino acids. CDR1 is LNHDA and CDR2 is SQIVND in the germline V gene (reference sequence). The CDR3 nucleotides are TGTGCCGGTAGTAGGGACAGGGGAGATGGCTACACCTTC. This translates into CAGSRDRGDGYTF.

The rearrangement uses TRBV27 and TRBJ1-6, with TRBD1 identical over 12 bases. There are 16 residues in the CDR3. J gave up 7 bases and V 5 bases, and 6 bases lay outside the gene matches. Germline lookup yields CDR1 MNHEY and CDR2 SMNVEV (reference sequence). Here the CDR3 reads CASSPGTGGHNSPLHF. CDR3 sequence (DNA): TGTGCCAGCAGTCCCGGGACAGGGGGCCACAATTCACCCCTCCACTTT.

V usage is TRBV7-2 and J usage is TRBJ1-2; weak D call: TRBD1 (5 bases). The CDR3 is made up of 15 amino acids. V dropped 5 bases and J dropped 8 bases, with 21 bases sitting between them. Germline V gives CDR1 SGHTA, CDR2 FQGNSA. DNA for the CDR3: TGTGCCAGCAGCCGCAAGCTCCTAGGGGCGGGGGGCTACACCTTC. Its protein product is CASSRKLLGAGGYTF.

The rearrangement joins TRBV27 to TRBJ2-1; tentative D call: TRBD2 (7 bases). The CDR3 has 15 amino acids. V shed 2 bases and J shed 8 bases, with 16 bases lying between them. Germline CDR1 and CDR2: MNHEY and SMNVEV (reference sequence). For the CDR3, the DNA is TGTGCCAGCAGTTTACGGGGGGCAGTGTATTATGAGCAGTTCTTC. Its protein product is CASSLRGAVYYEQFF.